This T cell receptor beta chain was sequenced for a study of brain T cells in children with intractable seizures. Some clones are missing from TCRdb's copy, which holds only in-frame ones; the method was immunoSEQ multiplex PCR. The sample contains hundreds of thousands of clones, roughly 93% of which appear only once. The CDR3 sequence is 13 residues long. Germline V gives CDR1 MNHEY, CDR2 SMNVEV (reference sequence). J gave up 7 bases and V 2 bases, and 2 bases lay outside the gene matches. Specified time point: blood from clinic visit 5 months post-surgery; TSC patient then seizure free. Surgery cases with the highest brain T cell transcript signatures were chosen for sequencing. A word on this clone: What it binds is not known.

Study-level points and caveats: Pre- and post-surgery blood differed in depth, so pre-surgery absences may be undersampling. Viral specificity was inferred only from CDR3 similarity; HCMV serostatus was unknown.

Sequences were derived from peripheral blood, sampled approximately 5 months after surgery. The V call is TRBV27, the J call TRBJ2-7, with 10 bases aligning to TRBD2. This sequence originates from a boy under two years old with tuberous sclerosis and intractable seizures. The CDR3 bases are TGTGCCAGCAGTTTAGGGACTAGCGTTGAGCAGTACTTC. Amino acids: CASSLGTSVEQYF.